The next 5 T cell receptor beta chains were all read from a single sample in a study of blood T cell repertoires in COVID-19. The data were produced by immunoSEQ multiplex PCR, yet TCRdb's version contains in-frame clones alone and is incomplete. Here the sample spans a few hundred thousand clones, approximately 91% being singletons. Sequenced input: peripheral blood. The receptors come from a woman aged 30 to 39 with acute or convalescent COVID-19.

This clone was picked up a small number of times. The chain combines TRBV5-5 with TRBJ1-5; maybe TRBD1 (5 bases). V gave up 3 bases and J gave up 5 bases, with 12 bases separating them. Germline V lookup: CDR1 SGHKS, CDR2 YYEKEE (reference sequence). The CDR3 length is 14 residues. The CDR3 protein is CASSSFGGDQPQHF. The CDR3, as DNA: TGTGCCAGCAGCTCTTTCGGGGGGGATCAGCCCCAGCATTTT.

As DNA, the CDR3 is TGTGCCAGCAGCCGCGGACTAGCGGGAGGACGCGACACCGGGGAGCTGTTTTTT. It is translated as CASSRGLAGGRDTGELFF. The chain joins TRBV6-2 or TRBV6-3 to TRBJ2-2, with 14 bases that match TRBD2. Trimming cost V 6 bases and J 3 bases; bases outside gene matches: 9. Per germline, CDR1 MNHEY and CDR2 SVGEGT. The CDR3 extends over 18 amino acids.

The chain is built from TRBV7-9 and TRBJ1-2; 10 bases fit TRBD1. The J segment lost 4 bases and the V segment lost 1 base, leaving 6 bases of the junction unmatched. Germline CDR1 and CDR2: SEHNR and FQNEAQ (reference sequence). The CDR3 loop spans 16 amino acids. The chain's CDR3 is CASSLDGTGDRYGYTF. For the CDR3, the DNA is TGTGCCAGCAGCTTAGATGGGACAGGGGACCGCTATGGCTACACCTTC.

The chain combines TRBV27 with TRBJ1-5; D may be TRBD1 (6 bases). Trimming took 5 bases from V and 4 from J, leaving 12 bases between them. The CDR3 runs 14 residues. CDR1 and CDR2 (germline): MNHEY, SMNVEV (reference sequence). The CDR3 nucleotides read TGTGCCAGCAGTCCCGGACAGCGGAATCAGCCCCAGCATTTT. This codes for CASSPGQRNQPQHF.

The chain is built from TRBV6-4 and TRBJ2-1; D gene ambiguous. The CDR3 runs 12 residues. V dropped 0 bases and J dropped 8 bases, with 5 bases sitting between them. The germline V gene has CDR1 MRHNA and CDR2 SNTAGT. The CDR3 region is CASSDSAHEQFF. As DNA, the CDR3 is TGTGCCAGCAGTGACTCTGCGCATGAGCAGTTCTTC.